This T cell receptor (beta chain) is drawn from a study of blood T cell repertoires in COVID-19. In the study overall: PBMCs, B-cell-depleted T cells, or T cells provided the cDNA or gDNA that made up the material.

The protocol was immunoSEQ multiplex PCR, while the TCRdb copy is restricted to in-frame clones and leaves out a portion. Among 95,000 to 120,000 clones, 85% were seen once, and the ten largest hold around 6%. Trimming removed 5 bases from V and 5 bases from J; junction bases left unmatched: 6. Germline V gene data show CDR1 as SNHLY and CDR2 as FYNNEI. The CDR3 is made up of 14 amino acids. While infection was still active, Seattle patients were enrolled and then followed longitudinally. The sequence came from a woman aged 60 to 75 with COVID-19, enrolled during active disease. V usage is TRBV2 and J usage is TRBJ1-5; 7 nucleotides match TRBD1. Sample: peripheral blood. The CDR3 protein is CASSRQGRDQPQHF. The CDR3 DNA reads TGTGCCAGCAGTCGACAGGGTAGAGATCAGCCCCAGCATTTT.